Sequencing of this T cell receptor (beta chain) was carried out in a study of blood T cells in healthy people across ages. On this clonotype itself: Its antigen is as yet unknown.

The CDR3 is 16 amino acids. CDR1 MDHEN and CDR2 SYDVKM come from the germline V gene. With 5 bases clipped from V and 5 bases from J, the junction kept 12 bases outside the gene matches. A second 7 to 11 cycle PCR used barcoded and J-beta primers. TCRdb itself ran the 5' RACE reads through MiXCR, one entry per CDR3 protein. Here the sample spans 750,000 or so distinct CDR3 sequences, 25% being singletons. Study-wide points: There was a strong correlation between TCR beta diversity and naive T cell percentage. Across the age range, TCR beta diversity per million T cells fell in a roughly linear way. The study found more naive CD4+ cells and higher diversity in long-lived than aged donors.

The same specimen was also included in a second study, on T cells of mothers and their children. That paper states: TCR recombination output is shaped by thymic selection similarly in related and unrelated pairs.

The TCR sequence derives from a boy between 5 and 17 years old in good health. This chain uses TRBV28 with TRBJ2-5; 9 positions agree with TRBD1. The specimen was blood. The CDR3 protein is CASSSFTGGEVETQYF. CDR3 coding DNA: TGTGCCAGCAGTAGCTTCACAGGGGGCGAGGTGGAGACCCAGTACTTC.